One and the same sample provided the 32 T cell receptor beta chains below, sequenced in a study of CD8 T cells in Susac syndrome. A quantity of about 0.5 to 1 ug RNA underwent reverse transcription using random hexamers. TCRdb ran MiXCR on the immunoSEQ multiplex PCR reads and lists one entry per CDR3 protein. The sample holds about 200,000 distinct CDR3 sequences, almost 96% seen once. Material for sequencing was CD4+ T cells from PBMCs. Receptors were obtained from a human donor with multiple sclerosis.

The rearrangement joins TRBV9 to TRBJ2-1; D call uncertain. The germline CDR1 and CDR2 sequences are SGDLS and YYNGEE. This CDR3 has 13 residues. V shed 4 bases and J shed 2 bases, with 7 bases lying between them. CDR3: CASSMEPYNEQFF. DNA for the CDR3: TGTGCCAGCAGCATGGAACCCTACAATGAGCAGTTCTTC.

About this clonotype itself: At one end the junction does not follow the germline gene, possibly because of a read error. The chain employs TRBV30 and TRBJ2-1, with 8 bases aligning to TRBD2. CDR3 size: 11 residues. Germline V gives CDR1 GTSNPN, CDR2 SVGIG (reference sequence). CDR3 bases: TGCGCGGGGGGTCGGTCCAATGAGCAGTTCTTC. This codes for CAGGRSNEQFF.

The rearrangement uses TRBV27 and TRBJ2-7; D is unresolved. This CDR3 is built from 9 residues. The ends were cut back, 10 bases at V and 2 bases at J, with 3 bases in the middle. Germline lookup yields CDR1 MNHEY and CDR2 SMNVEV (reference sequence). CDR3 region: CATAYEQYF. As DNA, the CDR3 is TGTGCCACGGCCTACGAGCAGTACTTC.

The chain carries TRBV2 and TRBJ1-2; D not certain. Trimming pared 3 bases from V and 7 bases from J, leaving 12 bases between. The CDR3 extends over 13 amino acids. The V gene's germline CDR1 is SNHLY and CDR2 FYNNEI. The CDR3 sequence: CASSEEGFGGYTF. CDR3 DNA: TGTGCCAGCAGTGAGGAGGGCTTTGGTGGCTACACCTTC. The complete variable domain, with remaining parts taken from reference TRBV2 and TRBJ1-2, reads EPEVTQTPSHQVTQMGQEVILRCVPISNHLYFYWYRQILGQKVEFLVSFYNNEISEKSEIFDDQFSVERPDGSNFTLKIRSTKLEDSAMYFCASSEEGFGGYTFGSGTRLTVV.

The chain has TRBV20-1 and TRBJ1-6; 9 bases map to TRBD1. J was trimmed by 9 bases and V by 5 bases; bases with no gene match: 8. The CDR3 is made up of 14 amino acids. Germline CDR1 reads DFQATT; CDR2 reads SNEGSKA (reference sequence). CDR3 coding DNA: TGCAGTGCTGGCCTGGGACAGGGTTTTTCACCCCTCCACTTT. Protein product: CSAGLGQGFSPLHF.

The rearrangement joins TRBV20-1 to TRBJ1-2; D uncertain. CDR1 is DFQATT, CDR2 SNEGSKA, per germline (reference sequence). The V end was cut by 3 bases, the J end by 4 bases, with 15 bases between. This CDR3 is built from 14 residues. This CDR3 reads CSASPSMDLYGYTF. In DNA, the CDR3 is TGCAGTGCTAGTCCCTCCATGGACCTCTATGGCTACACCTTC.

The chain links TRBV20-1 to TRBJ1-6; perhaps TRBD1 as D (6 bases). Per germline, CDR1 DFQATT and CDR2 SNEGSKA (reference sequence). V shed 6 bases and J shed 8 bases, with 17 bases lying between them. The CDR3 sequence is 14 residues long. The CDR3 sequence: CSAVQGMRDSPLHF. CDR3 sequence (DNA): TGCAGTGCGGTTCAGGGGATGAGGGATTCACCCCTCCACTTT.

The V and J genes are TRBV4-1 and TRBJ2-1; D may be TRBD1 (5 bases). CDR3 length equals 15 residues. Trimming removed 8 bases at V and 4 bases at J, with 18 bases between. In germline, CDR1 is MGHRA, CDR2 YSYEKL. The CDR3 DNA sequence: TGCGCCAGCTCCCTAGGGGAAGCGTGGTACAATGAGCAGTTCTTC. It translates to CASSLGEAWYNEQFF.

V gene TRBV9 combines with J gene TRBJ2-7, with a tentative D call TRBD1 (6 bases). The V end lost 0 bases, the J end lost 0 bases, and 22 bases lay between the germline ends. This CDR3 is 19 amino acids long. Germline V CDR1 and CDR2: SGDLS, YYNGEE. Written as DNA, the CDR3 is TGTGCCAGCAGCGTAGGGGTCAGGGGCTCCCCTACGAGCTCCTACGAGCAGTACTTC. Protein sequence: CASSVGVRGSPTSSYEQYF.

The V and J genes are TRBV6-5 and TRBJ2-6; no reliable D call. Germline lookup yields CDR1 MNHEY and CDR2 SVGAGI. V shed 5 bases and J shed 1 base, with 6 bases lying between them. The CDR3 spans 14 residues. CDR3 sequence: CASSLRSGANVLTF. CDR3 coding DNA: TGTGCCAGCAGTCTGAGATCTGGGGCCAACGTCCTGACTTTC.

The chain recombines TRBV20-1 with TRBJ2-5, with D tentatively TRBD1 (6 bases). Germline V gene sequence: CDR1 DFQATT, CDR2 SNEGSKA (reference sequence). Trimming left V 2 bases short and J 4 bases short, with 23 bases between. The CDR3 is 17 amino acids. The CDR3 DNA is TGCAGTGCTAGATCGCCATGGACAGCCCGCCTGGGAGAGACCCAGTACTTC. This gives the protein CSARSPWTARLGETQYF.

V gene TRBV7-9 combines with J gene TRBJ1-4; D is unresolved. The CDR3 is 15 amino acids. Trimming stripped 1 base from V and 7 bases from J, with 13 bases between. Germline CDR1 is SEHNR and CDR2 is FQNEAQ (reference sequence). The CDR3 loop reads CASSLGGPSGEKLFF. In nucleotides, the CDR3 is TGTGCCAGCAGCTTAGGCGGGCCATCGGGTGAAAAACTGTTTTTT. Full variable domain (outside the CDR3, taken from reference TRBV7-9 and TRBJ1-4): DTGVSQNPRHKITKRGQNVTFRCDPISEHNRLYWYRQTLGQGPEFLTYFQNEAQLEKSRLLSDRFSAERPKGSFSTLEIQRTEQGDSAMYLCASSLGGPSGEKLFFGSGTQLSVL.

This chain joins TRBV7-2 and TRBJ2-7, with D possibly matching TRBD2 (6 bases). CDR1 is SGHTA and CDR2 is FQGNSA in the germline V gene. The CDR3 extends over 14 amino acids. Trimming took off 3 bases at V and 1 base at J, with 10 bases between the two ends. The CDR3, as DNA: TGTGCCAGCAGCTTTAGTGGGGGGTCCTACGAGCAGTACTTC. Translation gives CASSFSGGSYEQYF.

The chain joins TRBV2 to TRBJ1-1; no definite D call. Germline V gene data show CDR1 as SNHLY and CDR2 as FYNNEI. The CDR3 consists of 11 residues. Trimming cost V 6 bases and J 10 bases, with 12 bases left between them. The CDR3 loop is CASSLVYGAFF. As DNA, the CDR3 is TGTGCCAGCAGCCTGGTATACGGAGCTTTCTTT.

V gene TRBV12-3 or TRBV12-4 combines with J gene TRBJ2-5; D possibly corresponds to TRBD2 (5 bases). V lost 3 bases, J lost 4 bases, and 9 bases lay in between. The CDR3 sequence is 13 residues long. The CDR3, as DNA: TGTGCCAGCAGTTTTATCCGGGGAGAGACCCAGTACTTC. Its protein product is CASSFIRGETQYF.

The chain couples TRBV19 to TRBJ1-3, with a possible D match to TRBD1 (6 bases). Trimming removed 9 bases from V and 0 bases from J, with 21 bases in between. The CDR3 totals 17 residues. CDR1 is LNHDA, CDR2 SQIVND, per germline (reference sequence). The CDR3 nucleotides read TGTGCCAGCCAACCCTTGGGGTGGGGGGCCTCTGGAAACACCATATATTTT. It is translated as CASQPLGWGASGNTIYF.

V is TRBV15 and J is TRBJ2-4; no firm D call. V was pared by 0 bases and J by 1 base, with 22 bases between. CDR1 and CDR2 (germline): LNHNV, YYDKDF (reference sequence). The CDR3 runs to 20 residues. The CDR3 nucleotides are TGTGCCACCAGCAGAGATTTAGCTCGATCGATGGGTTTGGCCAAAAACATTCAGTACTTC. Protein product: CATSRDLARSMGLAKNIQYF. Drawing the rest from reference TRBV15 and TRBJ2-4, the complete variable domain is DAMVIQNPRYQVTQFGKPVTLSCSQTLNHNVMYWYQQKSSQAPKLLFHYYDKDFNNEADTPDNFQSRRPNTSFCFLDIRSPGLGDTAMYLCATSRDLARSMGLAKNIQYFGAGTRLSVL.

J is TRBJ2-7 and V is TRBV12-3 or TRBV12-4, with D unresolved. Trimming left V 3 bases short and J 0 bases short, with 9 bases between. The CDR3 is made up of 14 amino acids. CDR3 nucleotides: TGTGCCAGCAGTTTGGCCGTGAGCTCCTACGAGCAGTACTTC. This sequence encodes CASSLAVSSYEQYF.

The genes are TRBV19 and TRBJ1-2; D not certain. This CDR3 has 12 residues. Germline V gene sequence: CDR1 LNHDA, CDR2 SQIVND (reference sequence). Trimming took off 7 bases at V and 8 bases at J, with 14 bases between the two ends. Written as DNA, the CDR3 is TGTGCCAGTACCCAGCACCGGGAGGGCTACACCTTC. Protein: CASTQHREGYTF.

This clonotype was detected a few times. V usage is TRBV7-3 and J usage is TRBJ2-7; D is perhaps TRBD2 (6 bases). Between the trimmed V and J ends, which lost 4 bases and 5 bases, there was a span of 6 bases. Germline V gene sequence: CDR1 SGHTA, CDR2 FQGTGA. The CDR3 is made up of 11 amino acids. CDR3 amino acids: CASSSGDEQYF. The CDR3 region has the DNA TGTGCCAGCAGCTCGGGGGACGAGCAGTACTTC.

The chain has TRBV12-3 or TRBV12-4 and TRBJ2-1; 9 bases are a match to TRBD2. This CDR3 has 14 residues. The V segment lost 7 bases and the J segment 7 bases; nucleotides outside the gene matches: 8. CDR3 coding DNA: TGTGCCAGCATTCTGCGGGGGGGCCGTAATGAGCAGTTCTTC. This translates into CASILRGGRNEQFF.

The J gene is TRBJ2-1, the V gene TRBV5-1, with TRBD1 matching over 7 bases. The CDR3 length is 15 residues. V shed 4 bases, J shed 1 base, and the junction held 5 bases outside the gene matches. From germline, CDR1 is SGHRS and CDR2 YFSETQ. This CDR3 is CASSLQTGSYNEQFF. CDR3 bases: TGCGCCAGCAGCCTGCAGACAGGGTCCTACAATGAGCAGTTCTTC.

The rearrangement uses TRBV2 and TRBJ2-6; D gene uncertain. Trimming removed 0 bases from V and 4 bases from J, with 10 bases in between. The CDR3 covers 16 residues. Germline V gene lookup returns CDR1 SNHLY and CDR2 FYNNEI. This CDR3 is CASSEAGIGGANVLTF. The CDR3 region has the DNA TGTGCCAGCAGTGAAGCGGGGATTGGCGGGGCCAACGTCCTGACTTTC.

The chain couples TRBV30 to TRBJ2-4, with D maybe TRBD1 (6 bases). The V and J ends lost 2 bases and 13 bases respectively, with 12 bases between them. Per the germline V gene, CDR1 is GTSNPN and CDR2 is SVGIG (reference sequence). This CDR3 contains 11 residues. CDR3 protein: CAWSLTGSQYF. DNA for the CDR3: TGTGCCTGGAGTCTTACAGGGTCCCAGTACTTC.

This rearrangement joins TRBV30 to TRBJ2-1, with 8 bases fitting TRBD2. Germline values: CDR1 GTSNPN, CDR2 SVGIG (reference sequence). V gave up 5 bases and J gave up 5 bases; unmatched junction bases: 8. The CDR3 length is 14 residues. CDR3 coding DNA: TGTGCCTGGGGTACTAGCGGCTTCGACAATGAGCAGTTCTTC. Residues: CAWGTSGFDNEQFF.

The chain couples TRBV20-1 to TRBJ1-4; no definite D call. The CDR3 sequence is 14 residues long. Trimming left V 6 bases short and J 0 bases short, with 11 bases between. From germline, CDR1 is DFQATT and CDR2 SNEGSKA (reference sequence). The CDR3 is CSAQVATTNEKLFF. CDR3 bases: TGCAGTGCCCAGGTGGCTACAACTAATGAAAAACTGTTTTTT.

The rearrangement links TRBV6-2 or TRBV6-3 to TRBJ1-6; maybe TRBD1 (6 bases). Germline-derived CDR1 and CDR2 are MNHEY and SVGEGT. With 6 bases removed from V and 5 bases from J, the gap between germline ends came to 14 bases. This CDR3 is 15 amino acids long. The CDR3 nucleotides read TGTGCCAGCAGGGAAGGGGGACGGAATAATTCACCCCTCCACTTT. Encoded protein: CASREGGRNNSPLHF.

The chain links TRBV20-1 to TRBJ2-7; D is perhaps TRBD1 or TRBD2 (5 bases each). Trimming removed 6 bases from V and 3 bases from J, with 15 bases in between. The germline V gene encodes CDR1 DFQATT and CDR2 SNEGSKA (reference sequence). The CDR3 totals 13 residues. CDR3 DNA sequence: TGCAGTGCAGACTCGGGACCTAACTACGAGCAGTACTTC. It yields the protein CSADSGPNYEQYF.

V usage is TRBV5-1 and J usage is TRBJ2-7, with D unclear. Between the trimmed V and J ends, which lost 2 bases and 2 bases, there was a span of 11 bases. The CDR3 has 14 amino acids. CDR1 and CDR2 (germline): SGHRS, YFSETQ. CDR3 residues: CASSFDGRAYEQYF. CDR3 nucleotides: TGCGCCAGCAGCTTTGATGGTCGGGCCTACGAGCAGTACTTC.

In DNA form, the CDR3 reads TGTGCCATCAGTGAGAAGCTTAGCTCCTACAATGAGCAGTTCTTC. This gives the protein CAISEKLSSYNEQFF. The rearrangement uses TRBV10-3 and TRBJ2-1; D unresolved. The V and J ends lost 2 bases and 0 bases respectively, with 8 bases between them. The CDR3 has 15 residues. Germline CDR1 and CDR2: ENHRY and SYGVKD.

The J gene is TRBJ1-1, the V gene TRBV5-6; TRBD1 might be the D (5 bases). Trimming stripped 0 bases from V and 1 base from J, with 7 bases between. This CDR3 contains 14 residues. Germline values: CDR1 SGHDT, CDR2 YYEEEE. CDR3 protein: CASSLGQSNTEAFF. CDR3 nucleotides: TGTGCCAGCAGCTTGGGACAGTCGAACACTGAAGCTTTCTTT.

This clonotype was observed once. The CDR3 DNA follows: TGCAGCGTTGCGTTACAGCAAGAGACCCAGTACTTC. Its translation: CSVALQQETQYF. V gene TRBV29-1 combines with J gene TRBJ2-5, with D unclear. Germline loops: CDR1 SQVTM, CDR2 ANQGSEA. The CDR3 consists of 12 residues. Trimming took off 4 bases at V and 2 bases at J, with 8 bases between the two ends.